This T cell receptor (beta chain) was profiled in a study of identifying expanded T cells in peripheral blood. Study outcomes and limitations: Differentially abundant clones: about 1.3 between replicates, just under 17 at about 13 days, approximately 18 at four.

Here immunoSEQ multiplex PCR was the method, and the copy in TCRdb shows in-frame clones only, minus some. Of around 85,000 clones listed, 88% are singletons. This CDR3 has 13 amino acids. Germline loops: CDR1 GTSNPN, CDR2 SVGIG (reference sequence). The germline V and J ends were trimmed by 4 bases and 0 bases, with 9 bases remaining between them. This clone has only one observation. The antigen is not known. No infections or other immune events were documented during collection. This receptor was obtained from a person aged 18 to 70 in good health. This sequence joins TRBV30 and TRBJ1-1; D is possibly TRBD1 (5 bases). Input material: blood. This CDR3 is CAWTRGMNTEAFF. Here the CDR3 DNA reads TGTGCCTGGACTCGGGGGATGAACACTGAAGCTTTCTTT.